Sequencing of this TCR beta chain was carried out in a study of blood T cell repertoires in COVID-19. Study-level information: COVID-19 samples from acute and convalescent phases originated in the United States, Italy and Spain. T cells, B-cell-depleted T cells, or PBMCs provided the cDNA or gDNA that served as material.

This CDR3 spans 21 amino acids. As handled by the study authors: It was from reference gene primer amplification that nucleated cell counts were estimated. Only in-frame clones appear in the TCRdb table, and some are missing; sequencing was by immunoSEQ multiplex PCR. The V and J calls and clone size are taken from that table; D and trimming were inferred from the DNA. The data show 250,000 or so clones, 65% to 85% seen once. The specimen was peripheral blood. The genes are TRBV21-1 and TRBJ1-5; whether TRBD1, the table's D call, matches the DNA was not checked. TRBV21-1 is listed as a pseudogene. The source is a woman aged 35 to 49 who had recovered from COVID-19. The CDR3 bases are TGTGCCAGCAGCTACCGCCGGCGACAGGACGTAGGGATATATAGCAATCAGCCCCAGCATTTT. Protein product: CASSYRRRQDVGIYSNQPQHF.